A single T cell receptor beta chain is shown here with its context. What it binds is unknown. This sample is drawn from a study of Ad26.COV2.S vaccination and SARS-CoV-2 variants. Study overall: Participant was drawn from the COV1001 Ad26.COV2.S trial arm. Study-wide points: Reported findings describe substantial breadth in spike-specific CD8+ and CD4+ T cell responses following vaccination.

Stated treatment: about 20 received Ad26.COV2.S at low or high dose, single or two shots; about five received placebo; per-sample allocation not given. On day 63 after the first injection, vaccine and placebo recipients gave samples. Profiled with immunoSEQ multiplex PCR; TCRdb holds only in-frame clones, not every one. Of 360,000 or so clones listed, around 87% were seen once; the top ten hold roughly 3.1%. Here the sequenced sample was peripheral blood, taken in a trial of Ad26.COV2.S vaccine versus placebo. The clonotype originates from a person aged 18-65 years who received the Ad26.COV2.S COVID-19 vaccine or a placebo.

The CDR3 coding sequence is TGTGCCAGCAGCTTAGGCAGGGACACCCCTGGCTACACCTTC. This translates into CASSLGRDTPGYTF. This chain joins TRBV7-9 and TRBJ1-2, with TRBD1 as a possible D gene (6 bases). The CDR3 is 14 residues long. Trimming removed 1 base at V and 7 bases at J, with 13 bases between. Germline values: CDR1 SEHNR, CDR2 FQNEAQ (reference sequence). The full variable domain, completed using reference TRBV7-9 and TRBJ1-2, is DTGVSQNPRHKITKRGQNVTFRCDPISEHNRLYWYRQTLGQGPEFLTYFQNEAQLEKSRLLSDRFSAERPKGSFSTLEIQRTEQGDSAMYLCASSLGRDTPGYTFGSGTRLTVV.